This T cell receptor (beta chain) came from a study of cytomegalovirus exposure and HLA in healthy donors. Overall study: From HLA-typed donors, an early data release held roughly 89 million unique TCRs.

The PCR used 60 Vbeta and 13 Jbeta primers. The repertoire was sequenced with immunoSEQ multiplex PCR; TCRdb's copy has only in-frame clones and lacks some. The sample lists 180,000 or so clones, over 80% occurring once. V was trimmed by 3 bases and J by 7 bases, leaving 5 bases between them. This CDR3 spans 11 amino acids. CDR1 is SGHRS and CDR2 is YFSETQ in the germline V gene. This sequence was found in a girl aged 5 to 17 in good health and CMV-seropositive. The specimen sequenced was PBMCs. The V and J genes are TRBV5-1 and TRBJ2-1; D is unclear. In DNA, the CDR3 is TGCGCCAGCAGCTACCTAAATGAGCAGTTCTTC. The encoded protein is CASSYLNEQFF.